The sequence of this TCR beta chain was determined in a study of T cells in Graves' hyperthyroidism and ophthalmopathy. Germline CDR1 is MDHEN and CDR2 is SYDVKM. Trimming removed 6 bases at V and 2 bases at J, with 5 bases between. This CDR3 region has 12 residues. Amplification of TCR beta CDR3 regions used RNA as the template. Using the HTBI primer set, a first-round RT-PCR was run on the TCR CDR3. Each CDR3 protein is one row after TCRdb ran MiXCR on the multiplex PCR reads. The sample has nearly 600,000 distinct CDR3 sequences, around 14% seen once; the top ten hold roughly 6.2%. Fresh peripheral blood, about 9.6 ml, yielded the PBMCs. This clonotype was observed at least ten times.

The chain joins TRBV28 to TRBJ2-1; D uncertain. The sample consisted of blood. The source is a woman aged 25 to 39 with Graves' hyperthyroidism that later progressed to Graves' ophthalmopathy. Here the CDR3 reads CASRQAYNEQFF. The CDR3 DNA reads as TGTGCCAGCAGGCAAGCCTACAATGAGCAGTTCTTC. Complete variable domain (other parts from reference TRBV28 and TRBJ2-1): DVKVTQSSRYLVKRTGEKVFLECVQDMDHENMFWYRQDPGLGLRLIYFSYDVKMKEKGDIPEGYSVSREKKERFSLILESASTNQTSMYLCASRQAYNEQFFGPGTRLTVL.